These 5 T cell receptor beta chains share one sample of origin, sequenced in a study of T cells in Graves' hyperthyroidism and ophthalmopathy. Template material for amplifying TCR beta CDR3 regions consisted of RNA transcripts. When the TCR CDR3 underwent first-round RT-PCR, the HTBI primer set was used. One entry per CDR3 protein results from TCRdb running MiXCR on the multiplex PCR reads. The top ten clones hold approximately 32% of a sample with 350,000 to 400,000 distinct CDR3 sequences, approximately 15% of them seen once. The specimen was blood. The receptors were sampled from a woman aged 25 to 39 with Graves' hyperthyroidism.

This clonotype was observed at least ten times. The chain couples TRBV6-1 to TRBJ1-5; no definite D call. The V end lost 8 bases, the J end lost 1 base, and 3 bases lay between the germline ends. Germline CDR1 is MNHNS and CDR2 is SASEGT. The CDR3 consists of 11 residues. CDR3 in amino acids: CASGSNQPQHF. The CDR3 DNA is TGTGCCAGCGGGAGCAATCAGCCCCAGCATTTT.

This chain uses TRBV9 with TRBJ2-2; D is perhaps TRBD2 (5 bases). The CDR3 has 15 residues. The ends were cut back, 0 bases at V and 4 bases at J, with 10 bases in the middle. Germline values: CDR1 SGDLS, CDR2 YYNGEE. DNA for the CDR3: TGTGCCAGCAGCGTAGGTCTAGCCAGCACCGGGGAGCTGTTTTTT. This gives the protein CASSVGLASTGELFF.

The chain's CDR3 is CASSPQGNEQFF. CDR3 nucleotides: TGCGCCAGCAGCCCCCAGGGCAATGAGCAGTTCTTC. The V call is TRBV5-1, the J call TRBJ2-1, with a weak D call TRBD1 (5 bases). Germline CDR1 reads SGHRS; CDR2 reads YFSETQ. The CDR3 length is 12 residues. V gave up 4 bases and J gave up 6 bases, with 8 bases separating them.

This clonotype has a count of ten or more. The V call is TRBV10-1, the J call TRBJ2-5; D unclear. Trimming shortened V by 6 bases and J by 2 bases, and 4 bases separated the two germline ends. From germline, CDR1 is WNHNN and CDR2 SYGVQD (reference sequence). The CDR3 runs to 11 residues. The CDR3 DNA reads TGCGCCAGCAGGACACAAGAGACCCAGTACTTC. This sequence encodes CASRTQETQYF.

This clonotype was seen only a few times. The V and J genes are TRBV3-1 and TRBJ2-3, with 10 bases lining up with TRBD2. CDR3 size: 17 residues. Germline-derived CDR1 and CDR2 are LGHDT and YNNKEL (reference sequence). V shed 0 bases, J shed 4 bases, and the junction held 7 bases outside the gene matches. CDR3 region: CASSQDWLAGVSDTQYF. CDR3 coding DNA: TGTGCCAGCAGCCAAGATTGGCTAGCGGGAGTGTCAGATACGCAGTATTTT.